Below, one TCR beta chain is given with its context. This CDR3 contains 17 residues. V shed 6 bases, J shed 3 bases, and the junction held 11 bases outside the gene matches. The germline V gene has CDR1 LNHDA and CDR2 SQIVND (reference sequence). Study processing details: The authors estimated nucleated cell counts from reference gene primer amplification. Produced via immunoSEQ multiplex PCR; TCRdb's table is partial and in-frame only. V and J calls plus clone size are reproduced from that table; the DNA served to infer D and trimming. The table shows approximately 12,000 clones, with approximately 88% occurring only once. This entry comes from a study of blood T cell repertoires in COVID-19. Turning to the study itself: Samples taken during acute and convalescent COVID-19 were collected in the United States, Italy and Spain. T cells, B-cell-depleted T cells, or PBMCs provided the cDNA or gDNA that served as material.

The sample consisted of peripheral blood. The chain links TRBV19 to TRBJ1-5, with 10 positions matching TRBD1. This TCR was sampled from a human donor in a cohort sampled during active COVID-19. The CDR3 DNA reads TGTGCCAGTAGGCATCCCGGGACAGGGGTCTTCAATCAGCCCCAGCATTTT. This sequence encodes CASRHPGTGVFNQPQHF.